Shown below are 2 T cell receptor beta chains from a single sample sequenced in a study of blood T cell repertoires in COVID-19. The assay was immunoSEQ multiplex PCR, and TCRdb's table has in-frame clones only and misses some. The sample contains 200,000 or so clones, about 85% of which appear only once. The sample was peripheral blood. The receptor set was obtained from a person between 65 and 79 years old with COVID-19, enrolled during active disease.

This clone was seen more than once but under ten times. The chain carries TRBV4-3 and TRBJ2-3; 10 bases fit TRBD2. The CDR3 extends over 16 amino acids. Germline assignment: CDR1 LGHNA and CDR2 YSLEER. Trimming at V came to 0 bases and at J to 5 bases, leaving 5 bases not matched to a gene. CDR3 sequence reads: CASSQDLAGVLDTQYF. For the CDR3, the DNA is TGCGCCAGCAGCCAAGACCTAGCGGGAGTATTAGATACGCAGTATTTT.

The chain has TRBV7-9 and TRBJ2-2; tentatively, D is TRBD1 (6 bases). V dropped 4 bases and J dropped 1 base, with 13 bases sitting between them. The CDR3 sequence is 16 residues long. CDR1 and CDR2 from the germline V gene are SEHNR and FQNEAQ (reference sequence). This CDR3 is CASSSPQGRNTGELFF. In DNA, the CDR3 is TGTGCCAGCAGCTCCCCACAGGGTCGGAACACCGGGGAGCTGTTTTTT.